This passage covers 11 T cell receptor beta chains from one sample sequenced in a study of blood T cell repertoires in COVID-19. Assay: immunoSEQ multiplex PCR; the TCRdb copy retains only in-frame clones and omits some. The table includes about 200,000 clones, roughly four fifths detected once. The sample taken for sequencing was peripheral blood. These receptors all stem from a woman of 80 years or more with COVID-19, enrolled during active disease.

This rearrangement joins TRBV29-1 to TRBJ2-3; tentative D call: TRBD1 (5 bases). Germline CDR1 reads SQVTM; CDR2 reads ANQGSEA. V dropped 6 bases and J dropped 2 bases, with 12 bases sitting between them. The CDR3 loop spans 13 amino acids. The CDR3 is CSVQAGATDTQYF. The DNA of the CDR3 is TGCAGCGTACAGGCTGGCGCCACAGATACGCAGTATTTT.

The rearrangement joins TRBV4-1 to TRBJ1-3; D is undetermined. CDR3 length: 17 residues. V lost 2 bases and J 2 bases, leaving 16 bases between the germline ends. Germline V gene data show CDR1 as MGHRA and CDR2 as YSYEKL. The CDR3 protein is CASSQTIHSLAGNTIYF. CDR3 coding DNA: TGCGCCAGCAGCCAAACCATACATTCCCTTGCTGGAAACACCATATATTTT.

The rearrangement joins TRBV28 to TRBJ1-1; D unclear. CDR1 is MDHEN, CDR2 SYDVKM, per germline. There are 15 residues in the CDR3. V was clipped by 5 bases and J by 10 bases, with 23 bases between them. The CDR3 loop reads CASSIQRSLSGVAFF. CDR3 nucleotide sequence: TGTGCCAGCAGTATACAACGTAGCTTGTCGGGTGTAGCTTTCTTT.

V is TRBV5-4 and J is TRBJ2-3, with a weak D call TRBD2 (6 bases). Between the trimmed V and J ends, which lost 5 bases and 4 bases, there was a span of 11 bases. Germline V gene lookup returns CDR1 SGHNT and CDR2 YYREEE (reference sequence). CDR3 length: 13 residues. CDR3 coding DNA: TGTGCCAGCAGGGATTGGGGGGCAGATACGCAGTATTTT. Amino acids: CASRDWGADTQYF.

The chain links TRBV9 to TRBJ1-1; the match to TRBD1 covers 7 bases. Germline CDR1 SGDLS, CDR2 YYNGEE. V lost 3 bases to trimming and J lost 0 bases; unmatched junction nucleotides: 8. The CDR3 length is 16 residues. The CDR3 DNA is TGTGCCAGCAGCGAGGGACAGCGACTTATGAACACTGAAGCTTTCTTT. It encodes CASSEGQRLMNTEAFF.

The chain uses TRBV28 and TRBJ2-1; 7 bases line up with TRBD2. The germline CDR1 and CDR2 sequences are MDHEN and SYDVKM. The length of the CDR3 is 13 residues. This CDR3 is CAGGGRTYNEQFF. The CDR3 region has the DNA TGTGCAGGCGGGGGTAGGACCTACAATGAGCAGTTCTTC.

The chain joins TRBV6-1 to TRBJ2-1; TRBD1 agrees at 7 bases. Germline values: CDR1 MNHNS, CDR2 SASEGT. This CDR3 comprises 12 residues. V gave up 1 base and J gave up 13 bases; unmatched junction bases: 4. In nucleotides, the CDR3 is TGTGCCAGCAGTGAAGATAGGGGGCAACAGTTCTTC. Protein: CASSEDRGQQFF.

The CDR3 here is CASSSRQGRWEKLFF. The CDR3 DNA sequence: TGTGCCAGCAGCTCTCGACAGGGGCGGTGGGAAAAACTGTTTTTT. This sequence joins TRBV7-3 and TRBJ1-4, with 8 positions matching TRBD1. Germline V gene lookup returns CDR1 SGHTA and CDR2 FQGTGA. CDR3 length: 15 amino acids. V was pared by 4 bases and J by 8 bases, with 9 bases of the junction left unmatched.

This clone showed up just once. DNA of the CDR3: TGTGCCAGCAGCTTGGCCAGGGCAGGGGGTGAAATGAACACTGAAGCTTTCTTT. It translates to CASSLARAGGEMNTEAFF. V and J are TRBV5-5 and TRBJ1-1; 7 nucleotides match TRBD1. The germline V gene encodes CDR1 SGHKS and CDR2 YYEKEE (reference sequence). Unmatched junction bases numbered 11, after V lost 0 bases and J lost 0 bases. This CDR3 region has 18 residues.

The chain links TRBV5-4 to TRBJ1-1, with a weak D call TRBD1 (6 bases). V was cut by 3 bases and J by 4 bases, with 16 bases left in between. CDR3 length equals 15 residues. The germline CDR1 and CDR2 sequences are SGHNT and YYREEE (reference sequence). Written as DNA, the CDR3 is TGTGCCAGCAGCTCAAAGAACTTAGGGGGCACTGAAGCTTTCTTT. It translates to CASSSKNLGGTEAFF.

The chain uses TRBV5-4 and TRBJ2-1; D may be TRBD2 (6 bases). The CDR3 has 13 amino acids. Trimming took 3 bases from V and 10 from J, leaving 14 bases between them. Germline CDR1 reads SGHNT; CDR2 reads YYREEE (reference sequence). The CDR3 region is CASSSAREEEQFF. CDR3 sequence (DNA): TGTGCCAGCAGCTCTGCGAGGGAGGAGGAGCAGTTCTTC.